Listed below are T cell receptor beta chains from one sample, sequenced in a study of blood T cell repertoires in COVID-19. Method: immunoSEQ multiplex PCR; TCRdb's copy keeps in-frame clones and lacks some. The sample has 300,000 or so clones, approximately 86% seen once. Input material: peripheral blood. The receptors were sampled from a man aged 70 or older with acute or convalescent COVID-19. The CDR3 runs from the conserved cysteine through the conserved F or W. A D gene is named only where the DNA matches it firmly. Some rows have no size entry. The others give once, few or many, or a class for an expanded clone.

V gene	J gene	D gene	clone size	CDR3 DNA	CDR3 protein
TRBV29-1	TRBJ1-2	TRBD1	NA	TGCAGCGCCCCCAACGGCAGGGGGCATGGCTACACCTTC	CSAPNGRGHGYTF
TRBV28	TRBJ1-5	TRBD1	NA	TGTGCCAGCAGCAGGGGGAATCAGCCCCAGCATTTT	CASSRGNQPQHF
TRBV5-1	TRBJ2-2	NA	once	TGCGCCAGCAGCATACAGGGTCGGTCTTCCGGGGAGCTGTTTTTT	CASSIQGRSSGELFF
TRBV19	TRBJ2-7	TRBD1	NA	TGTGCCAGTAGTATTGGGGACAGCTCCTACGAGCAGTACTTC	CASSIGDSSYEQYF
TRBV19	TRBJ1-4	TRBD1	NA	TGTGCCAGTAGTATAGAGACAGGGGTGAATGAAAAACTGTTTTTT	CASSIETGVNEKLFF
TRBV28	TRBJ1-2	NA	NA	TGTGCCAGCAGGCCAGGGCAGCCCTATGGCTACACCTTC	CASRPGQPYGYTF
TRBV15	TRBJ2-2	TRBD1	NA	TGTGCCACCAGCAGGGAAAGACAGGGCACCGGGGAGCTGTTTTTT	CATSRERQGTGELFF
TRBV10-3	TRBJ2-2	TRBD2	NA	TGTGCCATCAGTGAGCGAGCGGGGTCGAACACCGGGGAGCTGTTTTTT	CAISERAGSNTGELFF
TRBV4-3	TRBJ1-4	TRBD1	once	TGCGCCAGCAGCCAAGTATGGCGACAGGGTGGTGAAAAACTGTTTTTT	CASSQVWRQGGEKLFF
TRBV7-2	TRBJ2-3	NA	NA	TGTGCCAGCAGCTTAGTTGGCAGATACACAGATACGCAGTATTTT	CASSLVGRYTDTQYF
TRBV18	TRBJ1-6	NA	few	TGTGCCAGCTCACCACTGGGCAGCAACAATTCACCCCTCCACTTT	CASSPLGSNNSPLHF
TRBV7-2	TRBJ2-7	TRBD2	NA	TGTGCCAGCAGCTTAGGGGGAGCGGGGAGCTCCTACGAGCAGTACTTC	CASSLGGAGSSYEQYF
TRBV15	TRBJ2-7	TRBD2	NA	TGTGCCACCAGCCGAGGGACTAGCGGGGTTACGTCCTACGAGCAGTACTTC	CATSRGTSGVTSYEQYF
TRBV3-1/TRBV3-2	TRBJ2-7	TRBD1	NA	TGTGCCAGCAGCCCGACAGGGGCCGAGCAGTACTTC	CASSPTGAEQYF
TRBV5-1	TRBJ2-2	NA	NA	TGCGCCAGCAGCCCTCAGGGCTTAACCGGCACCGGGGAGCTGTTTTTT	CASSPQGLTGTGELFF
TRBV5-4	TRBJ2-5	TRBD2	NA	TGTGCCAGCAGCTCCCCGACTAGCGGCCAAGAGACCCAGTACTTC	CASSSPTSGQETQYF
TRBV6-5	TRBJ1-1	NA	NA	TGTGCCACGGAAGGACTGCCCGAAGCTTTCTTT	CATEGLPEAFF
TRBV5-5	TRBJ1-1	NA	NA	TGTGCCAGCAGCTTGGGTCCAGGAACCACTGAAGCTTTCTTT	CASSLGPGTTEAFF
TRBV4-2	TRBJ2-7	NA	NA	TGTGCCAGCAGCCAACAGGGACTTCCTGCCTACGAGCAGTACTTC	CASSQQGLPAYEQYF
TRBV6-5	TRBJ2-1	TRBD2	NA	TGTGCCAGCAGTTTAGCGGGACTCAATGAGCAGTTCTTC	CASSLAGLNEQFF
TRBV30	TRBJ1-5	NA	NA	TGTGCCTGGACCAAAGGGGGTCCTGGTCAGCCCCAGCATTTT	CAWTKGGPGQPQHF
TRBV12-3/TRBV12-4	TRBJ1-6	NA	NA	TGTGCCAGCCAGGGGCCCAATTCACCCCTCCACTTT	CASQGPNSPLHF
TRBV10-3	TRBJ2-4	TRBD2	NA	TGTGCCATCAGTGAATTTCTGGCTAGCGGGAGTCCGGTCAAAAACATTCAGTACTTC	CAISEFLASGSPVKNIQYF
TRBV9	TRBJ2-3	TRBD2	NA	TGTGCCAGCAGCGCCGGACTAGCGGTCACAGATACGCAGTATTTT	CASSAGLAVTDTQYF
TRBV6-5	TRBJ1-2	NA	NA	TGTGCTACCATGAAAGCCTATGGCTACACCTTC	CATMKAYGYTF
TRBV6-2/TRBV6-3	TRBJ2-1	TRBD2	NA	TGTGCCAGCAGTTATAGTACTAGCGGGGCTAGGAGCTCCTACAATGAGCAGTTCTTC	CASSYSTSGARSSYNEQFF
TRBV12-3/TRBV12-4	TRBJ1-2	NA	NA	TGTGCCAGCAGTTTCGGCAGGGGCTGGGGCTACACCTTC	CASSFGRGWGYTF
TRBV6-2/TRBV6-3	TRBJ1-5	NA	NA	TGTGCCAGCAGTTACTCTTATTCAGGGGACCAGCCCCAGCATTTT	CASSYSYSGDQPQHF
TRBV6-2/TRBV6-3	TRBJ2-2	TRBD2	NA	TGTGCCAGCAGTAGGGGACTAGCGGGCACCGGGGAGCTGTTTTTT	CASSRGLAGTGELFF
TRBV19	TRBJ1-3	NA	NA	TGTGCCAGTGCCCAGACTCTGGCTGGAAACACCATATATTTT	CASAQTLAGNTIYF
TRBV5-4	TRBJ1-2	NA	NA	TGTGCCAGCAGCGACGTCAACAGGCCCTATGGCTACACCTTC	CASSDVNRPYGYTF
TRBV25-1	TRBJ1-2	TRBD1	NA	TGTGCCAGCAGTGTACAGGGGTATGGCTACACCTTC	CASSVQGYGYTF
TRBV4-2	TRBJ1-1	NA	NA	TGTGCCAGCATCGGGGGAGCTGGGAGGAACACTGAAGCTTTCTTT	CASIGGAGRNTEAFF
TRBV18	TRBJ2-7	TRBD2	once	TGTGCCAGCTCACCCGGGACTAGCGGGGGATACGAGCAGTACTTC	CASSPGTSGGYEQYF
TRBV7-2	TRBJ2-7	TRBD2	NA	TGTGCCAGCAGCGGGAGCGGGAGGGCCAGATACGAGCAGTACTTC	CASSGSGRARYEQYF
TRBV19	TRBJ2-2	TRBD1	NA	TGTGCCAGTATGGGACAGGGCGGAACCGGGGAGCTGTTTTTT	CASMGQGGTGELFF
TRBV19	TRBJ2-6	NA	few	TGTGCCAGTAGCCGTACTAGCTCTGGGGCCAACGTCCTGACTTTC	CASSRTSSGANVLTF
TRBV19	TRBJ1-1	TRBD1	NA	TGTGCCAGTAGTATAGTCGGGACAGGGGGCCGCGTGTTCTTT	CASSIVGTGGRVFF
TRBV7-2	TRBJ2-1	NA	NA	TGTGCCAGCAGCTTAATGAGTGGGGGGAACAATGAGCAGTTCTTC	CASSLMSGGNNEQFF
TRBV27	TRBJ2-3	TRBD1	NA	TGTGCCAGCAGATTACACAGGGGGCGCGGGGTAGATACGCAGTATTTT	CASRLHRGRGVDTQYF
TRBV28	TRBJ2-4	NA	NA	TGTGCCAGCAGTTTTGGGTTAGCCGGGAACATTCAGTACTTC	CASSFGLAGNIQYF
TRBV11-3	TRBJ2-3	NA	NA	TGTGCCAGCAGCTTAGATCAGGGAACAGATACGCAGTATTTT	CASSLDQGTDTQYF
TRBV6-6	TRBJ2-1	TRBD1	NA	TGTGCCAGCAGGCCCCCCGGGACAGACAATGAGCAGTTCTTC	CASRPPGTDNEQFF
TRBV6-5	TRBJ2-1	NA	NA	TGTGCCAGCACCGGCCAGGGCTCCTACAATGAGCAGTTCTTC	CASTGQGSYNEQFF
TRBV5-4	TRBJ2-2	TRBD1	NA	TGTGCCAGCAGCCGAGGGACAGGGGGCACCACCGGGGAGCTGTTTTTT	CASSRGTGGTTGELFF
TRBV28	TRBJ1-4	NA	NA	TGTGCCAGCAGTTCACCACAGGGAATAGGTGAAAAACTGTTTTTT	CASSSPQGIGEKLFF
TRBV7-9	TRBJ2-3	TRBD2	few	TGTGCCAGCAGCCCCGGACTAGCGGGAGGTTTAGCAGATACGCAGTATTTT	CASSPGLAGGLADTQYF
TRBV3-1/TRBV3-2	TRBJ1-2	TRBD1	few	TGTGCCAGCAGCCAAGAACAGGGGAATGGCTACACCTTC	CASSQEQGNGYTF
TRBV19	TRBJ2-5	TRBD2	NA	TGTGCCAGTAGTATTCGACTAGCGGGAGGTAGTTGGGAAGAGACCCAGTACTTC	CASSIRLAGGSWEETQYF
TRBV9	TRBJ2-3	TRBD1	once	TGTGCCAGCAGCGTAGCCCACCCAGACAGGGGGCATACGCAGTATTTT	CASSVAHPDRGHTQYF
TRBV27	TRBJ2-3	TRBD2	NA	TGTGCCAGCAGTACGCTAGCGGGAGCGATCACGCAGTATTTT	CASSTLAGAITQYF
TRBV6-6	TRBJ2-5	TRBD2	NA	TGTGCCAGCAGCGCAGGGACTACGGAGACCCAGTACTTC	CASSAGTTETQYF
TRBV4-3	TRBJ2-1	TRBD2	NA	TGCGCCAGCAGCCTCGGGGGGAGCTCCTACAATGAGCAGTTCTTC	CASSLGGSSYNEQFF
TRBV28	TRBJ2-3	NA	NA	TGTGCCAGCAGTTTGAGAACAGATACGCAGTATTTT	CASSLRTDTQYF
TRBV6-5	TRBJ1-6	NA	NA	TGTGCCAGCAGTTACTCAGGGACACTGGATTCACCCCTCCACTTT	CASSYSGTLDSPLHF
TRBV10-3	TRBJ2-1	TRBD2	NA	TGTGCCATCAGTGATAGACTAGCGGGAGGCGACAATGAGCAGTTCTTC	CAISDRLAGGDNEQFF
TRBV28	TRBJ2-3	TRBD1	few	TGTGCCAGCAGTTCGGGACAGAGGACAGATACGCAGTATTTT	CASSSGQRTDTQYF
TRBV3-1/TRBV3-2	TRBJ1-6	NA	NA	TGTGCCAGCAGCCAAGAGACCCCGGACAGACTTTATTCACCCCTCCACTTT	CASSQETPDRLYSPLHF
TRBV5-4	TRBJ2-3	TRBD2	NA	TGTGCCAGCAGCCAACCTAGCGGGCGAAGCACAGATACGCAGTATTTT	CASSQPSGRSTDTQYF